The text below deals with one T cell receptor (beta chain). Its cognate antigen is unknown. The data were taken from a study of blood T cells in healthy people across ages. Regarding the study as a whole: Roughly linearly, TCR beta diversity per million T cells fell as age increased.

Alongside a J-beta primer mix, a sample-barcoded 5' primer served in a second PCR lasting about 6 to 12 cycles. Via MiXCR, TCRdb re-called the 5' RACE reads, giving one row per CDR3 protein. Found here are 1.5 million or so distinct CDR3 sequences, around 40% of them singletons; the top ten hold just over 4%. Every sample gave at least 5.5 micrograms of total RNA when it was extracted. Trimming cost V 9 bases and J 2 bases; bases outside gene matches: 10. Germline V lookup: CDR1 ENHRY, CDR2 SYGVKD. This CDR3 comprises 15 residues. The TCR was taken from a woman between 18 and 29 years old in good health. Sequenced: blood. V gene TRBV10-3 combines with J gene TRBJ1-2, with 9 positions matching TRBD1. CDR3 protein: CAIQNLDRGNYGYTF. The CDR3, as DNA: TGTGCCATACAAAACTTGGACAGGGGCAACTATGGCTACACCTTC.